This is a list of T cell receptor beta chains from one sample in a study of T cells after yellow fever vaccination. TCRdb independently ran MiXCR on the 5' RACE reads; one entry per CDR3 protein. The sample contains 340,000 or so distinct CDR3 sequences, under 15% of which appear only once. The material was CD4+ T cells sorted from PBMCs, obtained 15 days after the yellow fever booster vaccination. The receptors shown here come from a man younger than 35 who received the YFV17D yellow fever vaccine. Both conserved end residues are part of each CDR3. The D gene is left open where the match is weak. Size is omitted from some rows. Given values are once, few, many or a class for expanded clones.

len,j_gene,d_gene,v_gene,abundance,CDR3nt,CDR3aa
15,TRBJ2-3,TRBD2,TRBV5-6,-,TGTGCCAGCAGCCACGGCGGGGGGACATCAGATACGCAGTATTTT,CASSHGGGTSDTQYF
15,TRBJ1-2,-,TRBV20-1,-,TGCAGTGCCCTCATTGGGGGACTCGGGAACTATGGCTACACCTTC,CSALIGGLGNYGYTF
12,TRBJ2-3,TRBD1,TRBV2,-,TGTGCCAGCAGGGGACAGGCAGATACGCAGTATTTT,CASRGQADTQYF
15,TRBJ2-5,TRBD1,TRBV5-1,few,TGCGCCAGCAGCGGAATGGGACAGGGGGCGGAGACCCAGTACTTC,CASSGMGQGAETQYF
11,TRBJ2-5,-,TRBV29-1,few,TGCAGCGTTGCCCCCCCCCGGGCCCAGTACTTC,CSVAPPRAQYF
12,TRBJ2-1,-,TRBV29-1,-,TGCAGCATACGCTGGGCCATGAAGGAGCAGTTCTTC,CSIRWAMKEQFF
13,TRBJ1-1,-,TRBV7-3,-,TGTGCCAGCAGCCATATGAGGGACACTGAAGCTTTCTTT,CASSHMRDTEAFF
15,TRBJ2-1,-,TRBV28,many,TGTGCCAGCAGCCCGGGGGTGCTGACCTACAATGAGCAGTTCTTC,CASSPGVLTYNEQFF
14,TRBJ2-2,-,TRBV5-1,-,TGCGCCAGCAGCCTCGTACTAAGCACCGGGGAGCTGTTTTTT,CASSLVLSTGELFF
11,TRBJ2-3,-,TRBV20-1,many,TGCAGTGCTAGTGGGGCATATACGCAGTATTTT,CSASGAYTQYF
12,TRBJ1-2,-,TRBV5-6,few,TGTGCCAGCAGCTTGGAAGCGGATGGCTACACCTTC,CASSLEADGYTF
12,TRBJ2-5,-,TRBV5-1,-,TGCGCCAGCAGCCTCCAGGCGGAGACCCAGTACTTC,CASSLQAETQYF
16,TRBJ2-2,-,TRBV14,-,TGTGCCAGCAGCCAACAGCCGCTCGGAACCACCGGGGAGCTGTTTTTT,CASSQQPLGTTGELFF
17,TRBJ2-1,-,TRBV7-9,few,TGTGCCAGCAGCTTAAGGGGAGGGGGTTCCTCCTACAATGAGCAGTTCTTC,CASSLRGGGSSYNEQFF
15,TRBJ2-6,-,TRBV5-1,-,TGCGCCAGCAGCTATGACAGGCCTGGGGCCAACGTCCTGACTTTC,CASSYDRPGANVLTF
11,TRBJ2-7,-,TRBV10-3,-,TGTGCCATCAGTGAGCTTAACGAGCAGTACTTC,CAISELNEQYF
14,TRBJ2-3,-,TRBV27,many,TGTGCCAGCAGTTGGTCCGGGGGCGAAGATACGCAGTATTTT,CASSWSGGEDTQYF
12,TRBJ2-2,-,TRBV20-1,few,TGCAGTGCTAGAGTGAACCTCGGGGAGCTGTTTTTT,CSARVNLGELFF
14,TRBJ1-1,-,TRBV6-2/TRBV6-3,few,TGTGCCAGCAGTTCCCCACAGCGGAACACTGAAGCTTTCTTT,CASSSPQRNTEAFF
15,TRBJ2-1,TRBD2,TRBV6-5,-,TGTGCCAGCAGTGCGGGACTAGGGTTCTACACTGAGCAGTTCTTC,CASSAGLGFYTEQFF
9,TRBJ2-1,-,TRBV7-9,few,TGTGCCAGCAGCCCCCCCCATGATTTC,CASSPPHDF
15,TRBJ2-7,-,TRBV18,few,TGTGCCAGCTCACCCGGGCACCGGAATTCCTACGAGCAGTACTTC,CASSPGHRNSYEQYF
13,TRBJ2-3,-,TRBV11-2,-,TGTGCCAGCAGCTTTGGGTTAACAGATACGCAGTATTTT,CASSFGLTDTQYF
15,TRBJ2-2,-,TRBV10-1,-,TGCGCCAGCAGTACAGGGAGTCATGGCACCGGGGAGCTGTTTTTT,CASSTGSHGTGELFF
13,TRBJ2-6,-,TRBV12-3/TRBV12-4,few,TGTGCCAGCATGAACTCTGGGGCCAACGTCCTGACTTTC,CASMNSGANVLTF
13,TRBJ1-4,TRBD1,TRBV4-3,many,TGCGCCAGCAGCTACGGACAGGGGGAAAAACTGTTTTTT,CASSYGQGEKLFF
18,TRBJ2-1,-,TRBV19,-,TGTGCCAGTAGTATTATCCCAGGCTCTATAAGGGGATACAATGAGCAGTTCTTC,CASSIIPGSIRGYNEQFF
16,TRBJ2-2,TRBD2,TRBV7-2,many,TGTGCCAGCTTGTCCCAGGCGGGGGGTGAAACCGGGGAGCTGTTTTTT,CASLSQAGGETGELFF
14,TRBJ2-3,-,TRBV20-1,once,TGCAGTCCCGGGGGGGGGACAGGGTTGAATACGCAGTATTTT,CSPGGGTGLNTQYF
17,TRBJ1-2,-,TRBV5-1,-,TGCGCCAGCAGCTTGCGTAGGACAACCAACGGGCTATATGGCTACACCTTC,CASSLRRTTNGLYGYTF
14,TRBJ2-1,TRBD1,TRBV6-5,-,TGTGCCAGCAGTTCCGGGACAGACTACAATGAGCAGTTCTTC,CASSSGTDYNEQFF
15,TRBJ2-6,-,TRBV4-3,few,TGCGCCAGCAGCCACTCTTCCTCTGGGGCCAACGTCCTGACTTTC,CASSHSSSGANVLTF
16,TRBJ1-1,TRBD1,TRBV7-9,-,TGTGCCAGCACCTTCGGGGACAGGGGTTCAGTCGCTGAAGCTTTCTTT,CASTFGDRGSVAEAFF
13,TRBJ1-2,-,TRBV20-1,-,TGCAGTGCTAGACGGGGTGGGTTCGTTGGCTACACCTTC,CSARRGGFVGYTF
13,TRBJ2-5,-,TRBV28,-,TGTGCCAGCAGTTTATTTAGCCAAGAGACCCAGTACTTC,CASSLFSQETQYF
13,TRBJ2-3,-,TRBV7-2,once,TGTGCCAGCAGCTTCGCATACACAGATACGCAGTATTTT,CASSFAYTDTQYF
12,TRBJ2-3,TRBD2,TRBV3-1,-,TGTGCCAGCAGCCAAGGGACTAGTAGGCAGTATTTT,CASSQGTSRQYF
15,TRBJ1-2,-,TRBV3-1,few,TGTGCCAGCAGCCACGGGGGTCTTACTAACTATGGCTACACCTTC,CASSHGGLTNYGYTF
19,TRBJ1-6,TRBD1,TRBV5-1,-,TGCGCCAGCAGACGATCACCACTCCAGGGACAGGGGATTAATTCACCCCTCCACTTT,CASRRSPLQGQGINSPLHF
13,TRBJ2-5,TRBD1,TRBV3-1,few,TGTGCCAGCAGTATCGGACAGGGAGAGACCCAGTACTTC,CASSIGQGETQYF
14,TRBJ1-2,-,TRBV14,-,TGTGCCAGCAGCCAAGATTTGTCCGGGAACGGCTACACCTTC,CASSQDLSGNGYTF
14,TRBJ1-2,TRBD1,TRBV27,few,TGTGCCAGCAGTTCTGGGGACAGGGGGACGAGCTACACCTTC,CASSSGDRGTSYTF
14,TRBJ2-2,-,TRBV12-3/TRBV12-4,many,TGTGCCAGCAGTTCTGCCGGCGGCACCGGGGAGCTGTTTTTT,CASSSAGGTGELFF